This T cell receptor beta chain was recorded in a study of T-cell reconstitution after alpha-beta-depleted transplantation in children. Preparation of the TCRbeta library was carried out with unique molecular identifiers. TCRdb recomputed calls from the PCR reads with MiXCR, one row per CDR3 protein. The repertoire holds 500,000 to 750,000 distinct CDR3 sequences, with around 27% as singletons. Germline V lookup: CDR1 SNHLY, CDR2 FYNNEI. The CDR3 length is 14 residues. Overall study findings and caveats: Some patients' high day-60 TCRbeta diversity was attributed to recipient cells surviving conditioning. It was newly produced T cells that mostly accounted for T-cell counts and diversity one year after transplant. Several hundred rapidly expanded clones from non-depleted graft cells reportedly supplied alpha-beta T cells about two months post-transplant.

As to this clonotype: The antigen remains undetermined. The junction does not match germline at one end; this may be a read error.

The chain joins TRBV2 to TRBJ2-1; no clear D gene. Sequencing used PBMCs, obtained before TCRalphabeta/CD19-depleted stem cell transplant. The receptor was isolated from a boy in the first two years of life with Wiskott-Aldrich syndrome, due to receive a stem cell transplant. Here the CDR3 DNA reads TGTGCCAGCAGGGAAGGGCTAGGGTTGAATGAGCAGTTCTTC. Amino acids: CASREGLGLNEQFF. The full variable domain, rest sourced from reference TRBV2 and TRBJ2-1, is EPEVTQTPSHQVTQMGQEVILRCVPISNHLYFYWYRQILGQKVEFLVSFYNNEISEKSEIFDDQFSVERPDGSNFTLKIRSTKLEDSAMYFCASREGLGLNEQFFGPGTRLTVL.